A selection of T cell receptor beta chains follows, all from one sample in a study of T cells after yellow fever vaccination. MiXCR, run by TCRdb on the 5' RACE reads, gives a single entry per CDR3 protein. In the table there are about 140,000 distinct CDR3 sequences, 7.7% of which are singletons. The specimen comprised CD4+ T cells sorted from PBMCs, sampled 5 days after the yellow fever booster vaccination. These TCRs come from a man between 25 and 39 years old who received the YFV17D yellow fever vaccine. CDR3s include the opening cysteine and the closing phenylalanine or tryptophan. A D gene is named only where the DNA matches it firmly. Size values are once, few and many counts, or a class for expanded clones, and some rows have none.

v_call	clone_size	d_call	j_call	cdr3_nt	cdr3_aa
TRBV4-1	many	TRBD2	TRBJ2-3	TGCGCCAGCAGCCACCCTCTAGCGGGAGTGCCCTTGGGCGCAGATACGCAGTATTTT	CASSHPLAGVPLGADTQYF
TRBV6-5	many	TRBD2	TRBJ2-1	TGTGCCAGCAGTTACTCGACTAGCGGGAGGGTTCCCTACAATGAGCAGTTCTTC	CASSYSTSGRVPYNEQFF
TRBV24-1	many	.	TRBJ2-1	TGTGCCACCAGTGATCCGGCGCAGGCTGACGTGGGTGAGCAGTTCTTC	CATSDPAQADVGEQFF
TRBV2	.	.	TRBJ2-7	TGTGCCAGCAGCGCCCCGGTTAGCCCACAGTACTTC	CASSAPVSPQYF
TRBV11-2	many	.	TRBJ2-1	TGTGCCAGCAGCTTTAGGGGGAATGAGCAGTTCTTC	CASSFRGNEQFF
TRBV10-3	few	.	TRBJ2-3	TGTGCCATCAAGAGGACGGCAGGCACAGATACGCAGTATTTT	CAIKRTAGTDTQYF
TRBV27	many	.	TRBJ2-7	TGTGCCAGCAGTTGGGGGGTGGGCCCTTACGAGCAGTACTTC	CASSWGVGPYEQYF
TRBV4-2	many	.	TRBJ2-2	TGTGCCAGCAGCCAAGATCGGGCAAGGGCCGGGGAGCTGTTTTTT	CASSQDRARAGELFF
TRBV7-2	many	.	TRBJ2-3	TGTGCCAGCAGCTCTGGACCCCGCACAGATACGCAGTATTTT	CASSSGPRTDTQYF
TRBV29-1	.	.	TRBJ2-5	TGCAGCGTTACTCGACAGCAAGAGACCCAGTACTTC	CSVTRQQETQYF
TRBV6-2/TRBV6-3	many	.	TRBJ2-3	TGTGCCAGCAGCCGGAGGACAGATACGCAGTATTTT	CASSRRTDTQYF
TRBV5-1	many	.	TRBJ2-7	TGCGCCAGCAGGTGGGGGACCTCCTACGAGCAGTACTTC	CASRWGTSYEQYF
TRBV24-1	many	.	TRBJ2-5	TGTGCCACCAGTGACCCAACCGGACAAGGGGAGACCCAGTACTTC	CATSDPTGQGETQYF
TRBV12-3/TRBV12-4	many	.	TRBJ1-4	TGTGCCAGGCGGAGGTACGGAACTAATGAAAAACTGTTTTTT	CARRRYGTNEKLFF
TRBV29-1	many	.	TRBJ2-3	TGCAGCGCCTTCCGGACTCTAGGCACAGATACGCAGTATTTT	CSAFRTLGTDTQYF
TRBV9	many	.	TRBJ1-6	TGTGCCAGCAGCGTATCCGACGGTAATTCACCCCTCCACTTT	CASSVSDGNSPLHF
TRBV20-1	.	TRBD2	TRBJ2-1	TGCAGTGCTAGTTTGGTAGCGGGGGCTTTTGAGCAGTTCTTC	CSASLVAGAFEQFF
TRBV12-3/TRBV12-4	many	.	TRBJ1-2	TGTGCCAGCAGTTTGGAAGGGTTCAGTGGCTACACCTTC	CASSLEGFSGYTF
TRBV7-9	many	TRBD2	TRBJ2-5	TGTGCCAGCAGCCAAACGACTAGCGGGAGTGGAGGAGAGACCCAGTACTTC	CASSQTTSGSGGETQYF
TRBV7-2	many	.	TRBJ2-7	TGTGCCAGCAGGGCGAGGGGCAGCACCGCCACCTACGAGCAGTACTTC	CASRARGSTATYEQYF
TRBV20-1	many	.	TRBJ2-4	TGCAGTGCTAATGTGGGGGTAGCCAAAAACATTCAGTACTTC	CSANVGVAKNIQYF
TRBV20-1	many	TRBD1	TRBJ2-7	TGCAGTGCAACCGGGACAGGGCGCGAGCAGTACTTC	CSATGTGREQYF
TRBV9	many	TRBD2	TRBJ2-2	TGTGCCAGCAGTCGTAAAGGGGGGACTAGCGGACACGGGGAGCTGTTTTTT	CASSRKGGTSGHGELFF
TRBV7-2	many	TRBD2	TRBJ2-1	TGTGCCAGCAGCTTAGCCGGACTAGCGGGAGGTAAAGATGAGCAGTTCTTC	CASSLAGLAGGKDEQFF
TRBV14	many	.	TRBJ2-7	TGTGCCAGCAGCAACACCGGGAAAAACTACGAGCAGTACTTC	CASSNTGKNYEQYF
TRBV5-1	many	.	TRBJ2-1	TGCGCCAGCAGTCGGATGGGGGGCTCCTACAATGAGCAGTTCTTC	CASSRMGGSYNEQFF
TRBV27	many	.	TRBJ2-3	TGTGCCAGCAGTCCACAGGGTACAATCACAGATACGCAGTATTTT	CASSPQGTITDTQYF
TRBV27	many	.	TRBJ2-2	TGTGCCAGCAGTTCTCAAACCAACACCGGGGAGCTGTTTTTT	CASSSQTNTGELFF
TRBV10-3	many	TRBD1	TRBJ2-1	TGTGCCATCATGGATCCGGGGGACAGGGACAATGAGCAGTTCTTC	CAIMDPGDRDNEQFF
TRBV29-1	many	.	TRBJ2-1	TGCAGCGTCGTCATCCCACCATCCTACAATGAGCAGTTCTTC	CSVVIPPSYNEQFF
TRBV30	few	TRBD2	TRBJ2-3	TGTGCCTGGAGTGGGTCTAGCGGTGGCACAGATACGCAGTATTTT	CAWSGSSGGTDTQYF
TRBV5-1	many	.	TRBJ2-7	TGCGCCAGCAGCCGGGACCTGGGATCCTACGAGCAGTACTTC	CASSRDLGSYEQYF
TRBV7-8	many	TRBD1	TRBJ2-7	TGTGCCAGCAGCCCTCAGGGGGTCAACTCCTACGAGCAGTACTTC	CASSPQGVNSYEQYF
TRBV5-6	few	TRBD1	TRBJ2-2	TGTGCCAGCAGCTCCACCTACAGGGGCGCCGGGGAGCTGTTTTTT	CASSSTYRGAGELFF
TRBV12-3/TRBV12-4	many	.	TRBJ2-7	TGTGCCAGCAGTCACCCAAGGGGCGGGCAGTACTTC	CASSHPRGGQYF
TRBV18	many	.	TRBJ1-6	TGTGCCAGCTCACCAATCAGGACAGATAATTCACCCCTCCACTTT	CASSPIRTDNSPLHF
TRBV13	many	TRBD2	TRBJ2-7	TGTGCCAGCAGCCGCAGGGAGGGGTTGACGCTCTACGAGCAGTACTTC	CASSRREGLTLYEQYF
TRBV7-2	many	.	TRBJ1-1	TGTGCCAGCAGCTCCGCGGGATCCCTTGAAGCTTTCTTT	CASSSAGSLEAFF
TRBV5-6	many	.	TRBJ2-7	TGTGCCAGCAGCGGAAGGACACGGCCTCTGGGGGACGAGCAGTACTTC	CASSGRTRPLGDEQYF
TRBV20-1	few	TRBD1	TRBJ2-7	TGCAGTGCCGGACAGGGCTACCTAGGCGAGCAGTACTTC	CSAGQGYLGEQYF
TRBV29-1	many	TRBD2	TRBJ2-7	TGCAGCATTTCAGGACTAGCGGAGGGAAAGGGGTCCTACGAGCAGTACTTC	CSISGLAEGKGSYEQYF
TRBV20-1	many	.	TRBJ1-2	TGCAGTGCTAGTGAGGGGGTGGGCTATGGCTACACCTTC	CSASEGVGYGYTF
TRBV24-1	many	.	TRBJ2-3	TGTGCCACCCAAGAGTCAGGGGCGCGGACAGATACGCAGTATTTT	CATQESGARTDTQYF
TRBV5-1	.	.	TRBJ2-7	TGCGCCAGCAGCTCCCAAGGTAGCGAGCAGTACTTC	CASSSQGSEQYF
TRBV7-9	many	TRBD1	TRBJ1-4	TGTGCCAGCAGCCGCCGGGACAGTTATCAAACTAATGAAAAACTGTTTTTT	CASSRRDSYQTNEKLFF
TRBV18	few	TRBD2	TRBJ2-4	TGTGCCAGCTCCCCAGGGACTACAGCCAAAAACATTCAGTACTTC	CASSPGTTAKNIQYF
TRBV18	.	TRBD2	TRBJ2-1	TGTGCCAGCTCACCAAGTATGGCGGGAGCGGCCGATGAGCAGTTCTTC	CASSPSMAGAADEQFF
TRBV6-1	.	TRBD1	TRBJ2-7	TGTGCCAGCAGAACCGGGACAGGGATAGGCTACGAGCAGTACTTC	CASRTGTGIGYEQYF
TRBV7-8	few	.	TRBJ2-5	TGTGCCAGCAGCTTAGCGGCTGGGGTGCAAGAGACCCAGTACTTC	CASSLAAGVQETQYF
TRBV9	.	.	TRBJ2-3	TGTGCCAGCAGCGTGACTAGAGTCGATACGCAGTATTTT	CASSVTRVDTQYF